This T cell receptor beta chain was profiled in a study of human T cells and chemical hapten exposure. The V segment lost 0 bases and the J segment 10 bases; nucleotides outside the gene matches: 3. This CDR3 has 13 amino acids. Germline values: CDR1 LGHDT, CDR2 YNNKEL (reference sequence). TCRdb re-analysed the RACE reads in MiXCR, keeping a single row per CDR3 protein. This table holds over 75,000 distinct CDR3 sequences, roughly 10% found once. Time point defined: patch test 3, about 24 weeks after DPC sensitization. As to treatment: therapeutic diphenylcyclopropenone sensitization with weekly scalp DPC. This clonotype was picked up a small number of times.

This clonotype was obtained from a woman aged 30 to 39 with alopecia areata. Some clones in this sample may be carry-over from other donors' samples. The chain combines TRBV3-1 with TRBJ1-1; 9 bases fit TRBD1. Sample: whole blood, taken in connection with sensitization to the hapten diphenylcyclopropenone (DPC). CDR3 protein: CASSQEGTGRAFF. The CDR3 DNA reads TGTGCCAGCAGCCAAGAGGGGACAGGGCGAGCTTTCTTT.